Listed here is a single T cell receptor (beta chain). This clone's antigen is unknown. No much larger clonotype is one base removed from it; base qualities were not supplied. Receptor amplification or capture employed the immunoSEQ multiplex PCR assay. The multiplex PCR relied on a mix of 60 forward primers for TCR Vbeta segments and 13 reverse primers for TCR Jbeta segments. Amplification of the CDR3 region of rearranged TCR beta genes was performed with a multiplex PCR assay on genomic DNA. On the Illumina HiSeq System, the amplified TCR beta libraries were sequenced as 87-base-pair reads. Concerning the study's data processing: A later analysis tallied roughly 76 million unique TCR beta chains across the 550 to 850 repertoires, and roughly 11 million of those chains were shared by two or more donors. To remove PCR and sequencing errors, raw reads were error-corrected and collapsed into unique sequences using a nearest-neighbor algorithm that merged closely related sequences. CDR3 sequences were aligned to IMGT reference sequences to assign V, D and J gene segments. Each retained sequence needed at least a six-nucleotide match to both a V gene segment and a J gene segment. A rearrangement counted as productive if the CDR3 had no stop codons and remained in frame with V and J, and every other rearrangement counted as non-productive. Following IMGT convention, CDR3 was defined as the stretch from the second conserved V-encoded cysteine to the conserved J-encoded phenylalanine. The earlier analysis of 550 to 650 of the donors excluded any sequence lacking an unambiguous match to a single V gene segment. In an earlier analysis of 587 of the donors, a V segment was called functional when productive rearrangements were above 56.7%, and segregating when the standard deviation between donors exceeded 5%. A statistical classification framework was developed to diagnose cytomegalovirus status using the catalog of TCR beta chain sequences. In a later analysis, V and J genes were assigned by comparing TCR nucleotide sequences against IMGT/GENE-DB human TR gene sequences. A later analysis assigned CDR3 sequences and most-parsimonious VDJ recombination scenarios with the TCRdist pipeline. In a later analysis, every TCR beta chain was defined by the combination of its CDR3 amino acid sequence and its V-gene family, and reads without a unique V-gene family were dropped. As a way to deal with suspected cross-contamination and a sequencing artifact, a later analysis dropped hundreds of nucleotide sequences that were highly shared and had low generation probability. In a later analysis, a clonal expansion index was calculated for each public chain from normalized within-repertoire ranks of inferred template counts. Generation probabilities in a later analysis came from a VDJ recombination model fitted to out-of-frame rearrangements, and those results were checked against IGoR. A later analysis scored TCR-TCR, TCR-HLA and TCR-CMV co-occurrence with hypergeometric tests, applying a repertoire-size bias correction to TCR pairs. A later analysis estimated false discovery rates by permuting HLA or CMV assignments 20 times. In a later analysis, co-occurring TCRs were grouped with DBSCAN, and TCRdist sequence similarity was added when clustering was performed within HLA-allele-positive subsets. Repertoires with fewer than 30,000 or more than 120,000 public chains, plus five repertoires with anomalous nucleotide sharing, were excluded from co-occurrence clustering. Drawn from immuneACCESS, this table holds only the in-frame rearrangements with V and J called that TCRdb kept. Clones are partly lost; checked studies trace under half to an unresolved V gene and leave the rest unexplained. The V and J calls and clone size are taken from that table; D and trimming were inferred from the DNA. The sample yields roughly 70,000 clones; roughly 79% were counted once. The ten largest clonotypes hold about 5.7% of the sample.

The cohort consisted of fewer than 700 healthy bone marrow donors. At the time of sampling, every cohort member was nominally healthy, though immune exposures that went unrecorded were likely present. The donor tested CMV seronegative, placing the donor among the 350 or so seronegative members of the cohort. Each donor provided a peripheral blood sample, and peripheral blood mononuclear cells were used for TCR beta sequencing. The Qiagen DNeasy Blood Extraction Kit was used to extract genomic DNA from the blood cell samples. This record comes from a study of cytomegalovirus exposure and HLA in healthy donors (dated by TCRdb to about 2017). Regarding the research as a whole: An earlier analysis of some 550 of the donors reported 250 to 350 Gb of sequence data and 100 million to 130 million unique TCR beta sequences from about 179 million T cells. An early release covering roughly 600 HLA-typed donors comprised roughly 300 gigabases of sequencing data and tens of millions of unique TCR sequences. Among the roughly 400 genotyped donors, more than 70% belonged to the genetic ancestry cluster associated with self-reported Caucasian donors. The study aimed to test whether signatures of past pathogen exposure could be identified by cataloging public T cell receptors. The T cell repertoires of some 700 subjects were profiled by immunosequencing and related to cytomegalovirus serostatus. Along with the roughly 710-subject first cohort, a separate validation cohort of 120 different subjects was used. The study combined high-throughput TCR immunosequencing, statistical association of individual TCRs with disease status, and machine learning to predict cytomegalovirus infection status. A later analysis re-examined previously published TCR beta repertoires from just over 650 donors and added high-resolution HLA genotyping to investigate patterns of TCR occurrence. Rather than using new phenotypic data, the later analysis identified candidate immune exposures from TCR beta sequences and from how often those sequences occurred across donors. An earlier analysis of approximately 580 of the donors used high-throughput TCR beta sequencing to judge whether each TCR beta V gene segment behaved as functional or pseudogenic. Donor age, sex, ethnicity and CMV serostatus were compiled together with the repertoire data. Genome-wide SNP genotypes for about 65% of the 666 donors were used in a later genetic analysis, which treated that subset as a discovery cohort. Every repertoire in the discovery cohort had been generated on one and the same sequencing platform. Class I and class II HLA loci were covered by the typing at four-digit resolution. Typing coverage varied by locus: about 620-640 donors for A, B, C, DRB1 and DQB1; around 560 for DQA1; some 610 for DPA1; around 490 for DPB1. A handful of DR-DQ haplotypes were handled as single units for association and clustering because linkage in the cohort was strong. Among 398 genotyped donors of the cohort, an average of around 240,000 unique TCR beta nucleotide sequences were sequenced per donor, 15% to 20% of them non-productive. Findings and caveats that apply to the study as a whole: The authors suggested that the approach could potentially be generalized to other disease states and immunological phenotypes. Linkage disequilibrium might explain the correlated functional status among segregating V segments, but an unknown experimental factor could not be excluded. According to a later genetic analysis, donors in an Asian-associated ancestry cluster had fewer N-insertions in productive TCRs than the approximately 670-donor mean. The study listed 150 to 200 TCR beta chains as associated with cytomegalovirus. Because the 87-base-pair reads could not distinguish some IMGT-functional V segments, including TRBV6-2 and TRBV6-3, those segments were excluded. The earlier analysis of about 600 of the donors excluded about 16 rarely observed V segments, including chromosome 9 orphons, because counts were too low. A later analysis found that most CMV-associated TCR beta chains appeared HLA-restricted, with HLA associations seemingly driven largely by CMV exposure. A cluster of highly shared sequence variants was judged likely to be a technical artifact of the sequencing pipeline. A later analysis associated 16,951 TCR beta sequences with specific HLA alleles at a false discovery rate of 0.05. Presence/absence analyses assumed roughly uniform sequencing depth across donors, an assumption that may not hold. The classifier was reported to diagnose cytomegalovirus status with high specificity and sensitivity in both the original and validation cohorts. Strong co-occurrence of HLA alleles, especially DR and DQ, made assigning TCR associations to individual alleles difficult. In a later analysis, the rate of TCR association differed among HLA loci, with DRB1 alleles having the most associated TCRs and HLA-C alleles having the fewest. For the cohort, immune exposure information was limited to CMV serostatus. A later analysis found that HLA-associated TCR beta chains were more clonally expanded and had lower generation probabilities than equally common non-associated chains. Only TCR beta chains were sequenced in this cohort, and the absence of alpha or paired-chain data limited detectable features. While some public TCRs were present in many individuals, most TCR sequences turned up only very rarely across donors. Because HLA typing was unavailable for some donors at each locus, only the typed subset was used in association tests. Several of the top co-occurrence clusters appeared to be linked to parvovirus B19, influenza, CMV and Epstein-Barr virus, according to a later analysis. Three of the identified cytomegalovirus-associated TCR beta chains were confirmed in vitro to be specific for cytomegalovirus antigens. A further reported finding was that TCR beta sequences accurately predicted the HLA-A and HLA-B alleles for most subjects in the first cohort. In an earlier analysis of about 600 of the donors, most TCR beta V segments appeared in productive rearrangements about 90% or about 30% of the time, broadly matching IMGT annotations. An association between a missense DCLRE1C variant and V-gene and J-gene trimming of TCR beta chains was found in a later genetic analysis and replicated in an independent cohort.

Counted from cysteine to phenylalanine, this CDR3 has 18 amino acids. Only the CDR3 part of the read is kept: 54 bases, read in frame from the first base. Reading the germline V gene gives CDR1 SGDLS and CDR2 YYNGEE. V loses 3 bases at its end and J loses 5 bases; junction bases beyond the gene matches: 13. This chain joins TRBV9 to TRBJ2-6; a stretch of 8 junction bases matches TRBD1. Sequences were obtained from PBMCs. The source of this sequence is a man aged 50-60 years in good health and CMV-seronegative. The CDR3 reads CASSASGTGPLWANVLTF. The DNA reads as follows: TGTGCCAGCAGCGCATCCGGGACAGGCCCTCTCTGGGCCAACGTCCTGACTTTC.